Below, 13 T cell receptor beta chains from the same sample are listed, as sequenced in a study of blood T cell repertoires in COVID-19. Assay: immunoSEQ multiplex PCR; the TCRdb copy retains only in-frame clones and omits some. The sample lists some 130,000 clones; 60% to 80% were seen once. The specimen sequenced was peripheral blood. The receptor set was obtained from a woman aged 70-85 years with acute or convalescent COVID-19.

This clone was observed a handful of times. The CDR3 DNA reads TGCAGTGCTAGTGGAGGGATTTGGTATGGCTACACCTTC. Translated: CSASGGIWYGYTF. The V and J genes are TRBV20-1 and TRBJ1-2, with D unresolved. CDR1 is DFQATT, CDR2 SNEGSKA, per germline (reference sequence). Between the trimmed V and J ends, which lost 3 bases and 5 bases, there was a span of 13 bases. CDR3 length equals 13 residues.

This chain connects TRBV12-5 to TRBJ2-1; 8 bases fit TRBD2. CDR1 and CDR2 (germline): LGHNT, FRNRAP. The CDR3 is 16 residues long. V lost 1 base and J lost 2; bases outside the gene matches: 4. The CDR3 DNA sequence: TGTGCTAGTGGTTTGGCCCCGGGACTAGCCTACAATGAGCAGTTCTTC. This codes for CASGLAPGLAYNEQFF.

This clone has a handful of counts. The chain joins TRBV28 to TRBJ2-5; 7 bases line up with TRBD2. The CDR3 spans 16 residues. CDR1 and CDR2 from the germline V gene are MDHEN and SYDVKM. Losses at the gene ends were 5 bases for V and 2 bases for J; bases not matched to a gene: 11. CDR3 in DNA: TGTGCCAGCAGTCCAGCGGCTAGCGGACGTCAAGAGACCCAGTACTTC. Its translation: CASSPAASGRQETQYF.

The chain carries TRBV19 and TRBJ1-5, with 7 bases aligning to TRBD1. V trimming: 3 bases; J trimming: 3 bases; junction bases outside the gene matches: 8. CDR3 length equals 16 residues. Germline loops: CDR1 LNHDA, CDR2 SQIVND (reference sequence). Written as DNA, the CDR3 is TGTGCCAGTAGTATTCAGGCACAGGGGACCAATCAGCCCCAGCATTTT. Translated, it gives CASSIQAQGTNQPQHF.

The chain is built from TRBV28 and TRBJ2-7; D may be TRBD2 (8 bases). This CDR3 comprises 15 residues. V was trimmed by 3 bases and J by 7 bases, leaving 19 bases between them. The germline V gene encodes CDR1 MDHEN and CDR2 SYDVKM. The CDR3 here is CASSFGGATGSEQYF. For the CDR3, the DNA is TGTGCCAGCAGTTTCGGGGGGGCGACAGGGAGTGAGCAGTACTTC.

The rearrangement uses TRBV2 and TRBJ2-3; 7 positions agree with TRBD2. Germline assignment: CDR1 SNHLY and CDR2 FYNNEI. V lost 6 bases to trimming and J lost 1 base; unmatched junction nucleotides: 7. This CDR3 has 15 residues. In nucleotides, the CDR3 is TGTGCCAGCAGCGGGCGGAGCGGGGGCACAGATACGCAGTATTTT. Its translation is CASSGRSGGTDTQYF. Full variable domain (missing parts from reference TRBV2 and TRBJ2-3): EPEVTQTPSHQVTQMGQEVILRCVPISNHLYFYWYRQILGQKVEFLVSFYNNEISEKSEIFDDQFSVERPDGSNFTLKIRSTKLEDSAMYFCASSGRSGGTDTQYFGPGTRLTVL.

This clone was picked up many times. The chain's CDR3 is CASSWDRGRPQYF. As DNA, the CDR3 is TGTGCCAGCAGTTGGGACAGGGGGCGACCGCAGTATTTT. This chain connects TRBV6-2 or TRBV6-3 to TRBJ2-3, with TRBD1 matching over 12 bases. The J segment lost 10 bases and the V segment lost 4 bases, leaving 3 bases of the junction unmatched. This CDR3 has 13 amino acids. Germline CDR1 and CDR2: MNHEY and SVGEGT.

This chain links TRBV5-5 with TRBJ1-5, with D perhaps TRBD1 (5 bases). This CDR3 region has 17 residues. V lost 4 bases and J 0 bases, leaving 17 bases between the germline ends. Per germline, CDR1 SGHKS and CDR2 YYEKEE (reference sequence). CDR3 in amino acids: CASSPHWGGASNQPQHF. DNA for the CDR3: TGTGCCAGCAGCCCCCACTGGGGGGGAGCTAGCAATCAGCCCCAGCATTTT.

The V and J genes are TRBV28 and TRBJ1-5, with D possibly TRBD1 on 5 matching bases. Germline V lookup: CDR1 MDHEN, CDR2 SYDVKM. The V and J ends lost 3 bases and 0 bases respectively, with 15 bases between them. The CDR3 is 17 residues long. CDR3 coding DNA: TGTGCCAGCAGTTTCCCAATGACAGATTATAGCAATCAGCCCCAGCATTTT. Its translation: CASSFPMTDYSNQPQHF.

This clone appeared a few times. The rearrangement joins TRBV5-1 to TRBJ2-1, with D possibly being TRBD2 (5 bases). CDR1 is SGHRS, CDR2 YFSETQ, per germline. V was shortened by 3 bases and J by 6 bases, with 10 bases between the two germline ends. CDR3 size: 13 residues. CDR3 nucleotide sequence: TGCGCCAGCAGCTCCCGACGGGGCAATGAGCAGTTCTTC. Translated, it gives CASSSRRGNEQFF.

This clone was recorded only once. The CDR3 region is CASSPGGREETQYF. The CDR3 coding sequence is TGTGCCAGCAGTCCAGGGGGGCGGGAAGAGACCCAGTACTTC. The rearrangement uses TRBV7-9 and TRBJ2-5, with a possible D match to TRBD1 (7 bases). CDR1 SEHNR and CDR2 FQNEAQ come from the germline V gene (reference sequence). This CDR3 spans 14 amino acids. Trimming shortened V by 6 bases and J by 3 bases, and 14 bases separated the two germline ends.

V usage is TRBV7-9 and J usage is TRBJ2-5; possible D gene TRBD2, 6 bases. The CDR3 has 15 amino acids. The germline V gene has CDR1 SEHNR and CDR2 FQNEAQ (reference sequence). With 7 bases removed from V and 5 bases from J, the gap between germline ends came to 20 bases. The CDR3 spells CASTRLGPLGETQYF. CDR3 coding DNA: TGTGCCAGCACCAGACTAGGCCCCTTGGGGGAGACCCAGTACTTC.

This clone was counted many times. The chain is built from TRBV27 and TRBJ1-4, with D possibly matching TRBD1 (5 bases). The CDR3 is 13 residues long. From germline, CDR1 is MNHEY and CDR2 SMNVEV (reference sequence). V lost 6 bases, J lost 4 bases, and 9 bases lay in between. The CDR3, as DNA: TGTGCCAGCAGAAGGGACTTTAATGAAAAACTGTTTTTT. Protein sequence: CASRRDFNEKLFF.